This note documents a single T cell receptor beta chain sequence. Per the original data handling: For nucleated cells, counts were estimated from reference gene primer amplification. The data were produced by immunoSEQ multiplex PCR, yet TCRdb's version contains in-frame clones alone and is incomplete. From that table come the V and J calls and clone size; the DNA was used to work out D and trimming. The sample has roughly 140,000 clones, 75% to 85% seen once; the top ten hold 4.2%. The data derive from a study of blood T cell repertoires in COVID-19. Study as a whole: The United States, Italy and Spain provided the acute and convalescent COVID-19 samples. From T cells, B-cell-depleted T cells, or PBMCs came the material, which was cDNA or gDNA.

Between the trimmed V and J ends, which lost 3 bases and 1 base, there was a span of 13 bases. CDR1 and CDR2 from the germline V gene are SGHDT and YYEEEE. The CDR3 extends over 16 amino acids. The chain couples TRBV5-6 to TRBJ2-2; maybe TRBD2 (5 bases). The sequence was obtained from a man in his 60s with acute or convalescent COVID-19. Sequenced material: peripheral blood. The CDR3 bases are TGTGCCAGCAGCTACCTCCGGGAATTGAACACCGGGGAGCTGTTTTTT. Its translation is CASSYLRELNTGELFF.